Listed here are 2 T cell receptor beta chains from one sample, sequenced in a study of control samples from healthy donors and cancer patients. The repertoire was sequenced with immunoSEQ multiplex PCR; TCRdb's copy has only in-frame clones and lacks some. The data contain 150,000 to 200,000 clones, 85% to 95% of them seen just once; the ten biggest clones take up more than 1.4%. Sequencing was carried out using blood. These TCRs come from a man younger than 30 in good health.

The rearrangement links TRBV5-1 to TRBJ1-6, with D maybe TRBD1 (6 bases). The length of the CDR3 is 15 residues. V shed 1 base and J shed 9 bases, with 14 bases lying between them. Germline V gives CDR1 SGHRS, CDR2 YFSETQ. This chain's CDR3 is CASSLSGTTVSPLHF. The CDR3 nucleotides are TGCGCCAGCAGCTTGTCTGGGACAACCGTTTCACCCCTCCACTTT.

The DNA of the CDR3 is TGCAGCGTCGCCGCGGACAGTGTTCAGCCCCAGCATTTT. Encoded protein: CSVAADSVQPQHF. The chain employs TRBV29-1 and TRBJ1-5; tentatively, D is TRBD1 (6 bases). This CDR3 has 13 amino acids. V lost 6 bases and J lost 6, with 15 bases in between. The germline V gene encodes CDR1 SQVTM and CDR2 ANQGSEA.